This TCR beta chain was documented in a study of control samples from healthy donors and cancer patients. The CDR3 has 16 amino acids. The ends were cut back, 2 bases at V and 7 bases at J, with 18 bases in the middle. Per the germline V gene, CDR1 is SGDLS and CDR2 is YYNGEE. Generated by immunoSEQ multiplex PCR, the TCRdb table keeps only in-frame clones and is missing some. The sample has about 160,000 clones, approximately 90% seen once. Sequencing was carried out using blood. The receptor was derived from a woman younger than 45 in good health. This chain links TRBV9 with TRBJ2-2, with TRBD2 as a possible D gene (6 bases). The CDR3 region is CASSVPRGRGIGELFF. Written as DNA, the CDR3 is TGTGCCAGCAGCGTCCCACGGGGTCGGGGGATCGGGGAGCTGTTTTTT.